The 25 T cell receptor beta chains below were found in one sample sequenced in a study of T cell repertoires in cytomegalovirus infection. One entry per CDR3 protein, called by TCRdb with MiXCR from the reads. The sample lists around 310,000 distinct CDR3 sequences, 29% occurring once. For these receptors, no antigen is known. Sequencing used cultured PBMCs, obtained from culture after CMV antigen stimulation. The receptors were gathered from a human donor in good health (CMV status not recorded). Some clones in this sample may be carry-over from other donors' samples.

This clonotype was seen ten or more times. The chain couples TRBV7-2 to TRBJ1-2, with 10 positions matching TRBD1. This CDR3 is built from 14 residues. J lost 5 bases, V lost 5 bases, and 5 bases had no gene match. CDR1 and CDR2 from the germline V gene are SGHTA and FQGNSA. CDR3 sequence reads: CASSPWTGGYGYTF. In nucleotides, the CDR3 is TGTGCCAGCAGCCCGTGGACAGGGGGTTATGGCTACACCTTC.

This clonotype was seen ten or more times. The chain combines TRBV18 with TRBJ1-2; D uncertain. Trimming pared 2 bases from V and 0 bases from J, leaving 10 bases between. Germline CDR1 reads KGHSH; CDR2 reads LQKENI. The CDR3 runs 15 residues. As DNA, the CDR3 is TGTGCCAGCTCACCATCGGCAACAGCTAACTATGGCTACACCTTC. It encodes CASSPSATANYGYTF.

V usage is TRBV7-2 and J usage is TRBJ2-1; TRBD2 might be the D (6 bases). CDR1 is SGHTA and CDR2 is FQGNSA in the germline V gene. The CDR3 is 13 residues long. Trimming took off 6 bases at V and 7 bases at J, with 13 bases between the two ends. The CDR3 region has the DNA TGTGCCAGCAGTCTCTTACGGGGGAATGAGCAGTTCTTC. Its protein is CASSLLRGNEQFF.

The CDR3 DNA follows: TGCGCCAGCAGCTTGTTTCCGGCGAACACCGGGGAGCTGTTTTTT. This sequence encodes CASSLFPANTGELFF. This rearrangement joins TRBV5-1 to TRBJ2-2; D uncertain. CDR1 SGHRS and CDR2 YFSETQ come from the germline V gene. This CDR3 has 15 amino acids. Trimming stripped 1 base from V and 0 bases from J, with 7 bases between. The full variable domain, its missing parts supplied by reference TRBV5-1 and TRBJ2-2, is KAGVTQTPRYLIKTRGQQVTLSCSPISGHRSVSWYQQTPGQGLQFLFEYFSETQRNKGNFPGRFSGRQFSNSRSEMNVSTLELGDSALYLCASSLFPANTGELFFGEGSRLTVL.

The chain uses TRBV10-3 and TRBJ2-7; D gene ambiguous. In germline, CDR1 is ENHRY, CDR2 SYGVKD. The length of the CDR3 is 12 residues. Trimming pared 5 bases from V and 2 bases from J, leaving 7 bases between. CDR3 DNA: TGTGCCATCAGTTTGAACGCCTACGAGCAGTACTTC. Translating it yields CAISLNAYEQYF.

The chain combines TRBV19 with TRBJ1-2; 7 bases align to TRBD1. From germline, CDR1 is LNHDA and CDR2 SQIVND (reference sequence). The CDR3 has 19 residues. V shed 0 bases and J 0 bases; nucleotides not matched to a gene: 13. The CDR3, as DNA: TGTGCCAGTAGTATAGATTCTCCCGGGACAGCCGGCCCTAACTATGGCTACACCTTC. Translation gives CASSIDSPGTAGPNYGYTF.

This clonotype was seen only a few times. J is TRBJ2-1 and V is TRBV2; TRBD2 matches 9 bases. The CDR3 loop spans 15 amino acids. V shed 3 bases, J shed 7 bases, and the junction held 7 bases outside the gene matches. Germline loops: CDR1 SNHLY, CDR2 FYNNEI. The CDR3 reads CASSDRGLARNEQFF. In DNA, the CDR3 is TGTGCCAGCAGTGATAGGGGACTAGCAAGGAATGAGCAGTTCTTC. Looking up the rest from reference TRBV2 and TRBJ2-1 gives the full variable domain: EPEVTQTPSHQVTQMGQEVILRCVPISNHLYFYWYRQILGQKVEFLVSFYNNEISEKSEIFDDQFSVERPDGSNFTLKIRSTKLEDSAMYFCASSDRGLARNEQFFGPGTRLTVL.

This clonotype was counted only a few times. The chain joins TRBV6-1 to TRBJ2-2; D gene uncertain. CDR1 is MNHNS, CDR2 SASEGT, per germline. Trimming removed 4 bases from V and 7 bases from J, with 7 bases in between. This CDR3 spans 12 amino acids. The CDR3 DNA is TGTGCCAGCAGTGGTTACGTCGGGGAGCTGTTTTTT. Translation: CASSGYVGELFF.

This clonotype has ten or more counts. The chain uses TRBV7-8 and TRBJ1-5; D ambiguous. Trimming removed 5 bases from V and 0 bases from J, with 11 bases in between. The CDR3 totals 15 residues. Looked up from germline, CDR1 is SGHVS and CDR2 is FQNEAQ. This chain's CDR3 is CASSQITSSNQPQHF. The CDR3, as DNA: TGTGCCAGCAGCCAAATTACGTCTAGCAATCAGCCCCAGCATTTT.

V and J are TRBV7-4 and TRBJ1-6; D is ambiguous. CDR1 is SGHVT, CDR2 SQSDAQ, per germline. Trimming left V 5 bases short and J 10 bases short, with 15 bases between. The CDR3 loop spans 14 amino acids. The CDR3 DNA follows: TGTGCCAGCAGCCCTACAAGGGTCGGGTCACCCCTCCACTTT. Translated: CASSPTRVGSPLHF.

CDR3 sequence: CASSYSGLYEQYF. CDR3 nucleotides: TGTGCCAGCAGTTACTCGGGGCTATACGAGCAGTACTTC. This sequence joins TRBV6-8 and TRBJ2-7, with a weak D call TRBD1 (5 bases). Germline V gene lookup returns CDR1 MNHGY and CDR2 SAAAGT. V dropped 0 bases and J dropped 4 bases, with 7 bases sitting between them. The length of the CDR3 is 13 residues.

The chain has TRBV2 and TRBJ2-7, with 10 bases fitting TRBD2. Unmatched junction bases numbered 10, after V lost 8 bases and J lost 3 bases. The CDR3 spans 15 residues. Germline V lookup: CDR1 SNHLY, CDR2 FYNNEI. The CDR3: CASRPSGSQLYEQYF. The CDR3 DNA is TGTGCCAGCCGCCCTAGCGGGAGTCAACTCTACGAGCAGTACTTC.

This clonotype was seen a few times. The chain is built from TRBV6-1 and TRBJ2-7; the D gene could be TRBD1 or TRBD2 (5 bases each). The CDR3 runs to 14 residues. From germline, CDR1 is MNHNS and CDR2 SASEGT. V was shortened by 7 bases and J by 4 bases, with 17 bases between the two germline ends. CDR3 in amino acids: CASIPGRALYEQYF. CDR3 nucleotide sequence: TGTGCCAGCATTCCGGGACGGGCCTTATACGAGCAGTACTTC.

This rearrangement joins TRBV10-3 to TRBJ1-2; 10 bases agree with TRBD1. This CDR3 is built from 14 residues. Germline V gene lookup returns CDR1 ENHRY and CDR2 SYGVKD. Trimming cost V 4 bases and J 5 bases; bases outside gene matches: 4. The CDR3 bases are TGTGCCATCAGTGCGCCGGGACAGGGGTATGGCTACACCTTC. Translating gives CAISAPGQGYGYTF.

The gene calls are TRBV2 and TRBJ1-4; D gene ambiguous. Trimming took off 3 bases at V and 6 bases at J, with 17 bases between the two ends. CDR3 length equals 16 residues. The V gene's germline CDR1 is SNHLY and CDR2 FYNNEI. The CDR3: CASSEDSFGMDEKLFF. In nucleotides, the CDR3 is TGTGCCAGCAGTGAGGACTCGTTTGGGATGGATGAAAAACTGTTTTTT.

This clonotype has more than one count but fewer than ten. In DNA, the CDR3 is TGTGCCAGCAGTGCGGACAGGGGCGGAGGAAACACCATATATTTT. Protein sequence: CASSADRGGGNTIYF. The chain uses TRBV2 and TRBJ1-3, with 9 bases identical to TRBD1. Germline assignment: CDR1 SNHLY and CDR2 FYNNEI. J was trimmed by 4 bases and V by 4 bases; bases with no gene match: 5. The CDR3 spans 15 residues.

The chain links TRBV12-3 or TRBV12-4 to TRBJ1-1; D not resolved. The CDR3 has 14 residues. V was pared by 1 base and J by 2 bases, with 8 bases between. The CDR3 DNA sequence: TGTGCCAGCAGTTTAGACCTGGCCAACACTGAAGCTTTCTTT. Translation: CASSLDLANTEAFF.

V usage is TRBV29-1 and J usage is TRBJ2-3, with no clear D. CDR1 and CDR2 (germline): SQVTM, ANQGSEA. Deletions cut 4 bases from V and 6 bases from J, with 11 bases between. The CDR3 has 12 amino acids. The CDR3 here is CSVGEIVDTQYF. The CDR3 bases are TGCAGCGTTGGCGAGATTGTGGATACGCAGTATTTT.

DNA for the CDR3: TGTGCCAGTAGTACAGGGGCCCTAAGCTCCTACAATGAGCAGTTCTTC. Translation: CASSTGALSSYNEQFF. The genes are TRBV19 and TRBJ2-1, with D maybe TRBD1 (6 bases). V was shortened by 4 bases and J by 0 bases, with 13 bases between the two germline ends. Germline V CDR1 and CDR2: LNHDA, SQIVND (reference sequence). The CDR3 sequence is 16 residues long.

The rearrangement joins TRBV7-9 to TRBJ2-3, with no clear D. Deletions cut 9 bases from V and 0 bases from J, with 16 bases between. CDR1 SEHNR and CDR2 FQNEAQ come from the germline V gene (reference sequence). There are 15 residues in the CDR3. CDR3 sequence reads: CARGPLGHSTDTQYF. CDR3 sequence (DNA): TGTGCCAGAGGCCCACTCGGCCACAGCACAGATACGCAGTATTTT.

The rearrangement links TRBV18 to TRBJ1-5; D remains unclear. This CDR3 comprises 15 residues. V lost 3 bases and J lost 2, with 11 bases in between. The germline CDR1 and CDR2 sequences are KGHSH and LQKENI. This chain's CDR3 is CASSPAEGGNQPQHF. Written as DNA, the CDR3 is TGTGCCAGCTCACCGGCGGAGGGCGGCAATCAGCCCCAGCATTTT.

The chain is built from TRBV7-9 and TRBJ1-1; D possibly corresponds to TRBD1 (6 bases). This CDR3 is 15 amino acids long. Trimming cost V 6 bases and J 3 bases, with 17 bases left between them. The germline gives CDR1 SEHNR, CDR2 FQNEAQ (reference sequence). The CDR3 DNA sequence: TGTGCCAGCAGTCCGTCACAGGAGGGGGACACTGAAGCTTTCTTT. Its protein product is CASSPSQEGDTEAFF.

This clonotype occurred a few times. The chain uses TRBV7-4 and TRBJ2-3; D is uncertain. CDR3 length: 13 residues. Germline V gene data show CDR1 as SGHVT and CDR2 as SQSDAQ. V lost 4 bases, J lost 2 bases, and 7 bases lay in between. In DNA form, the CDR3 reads TGTGCCAGCAGCTCCAGTACCACAGATACGCAGTATTTT. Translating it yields CASSSSTTDTQYF.

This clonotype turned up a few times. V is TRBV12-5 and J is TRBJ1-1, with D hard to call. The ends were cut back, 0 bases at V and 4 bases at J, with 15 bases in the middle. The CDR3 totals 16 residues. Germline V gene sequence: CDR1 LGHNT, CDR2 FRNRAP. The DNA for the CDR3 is TGTGCTAGTGGTTTGGTTTCCTCTCGTTGGGGCACTGAAGCTTTCTTT. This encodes CASGLVSSRWGTEAFF.

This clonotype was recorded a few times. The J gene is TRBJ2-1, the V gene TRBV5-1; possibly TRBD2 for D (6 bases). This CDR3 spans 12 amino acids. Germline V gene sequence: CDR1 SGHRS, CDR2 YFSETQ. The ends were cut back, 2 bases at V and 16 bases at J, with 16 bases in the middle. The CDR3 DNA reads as TGCGCCAGCAGCTTACAGCGAAAGGGACTCTTCTTC. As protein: CASSLQRKGLFF.